A single sample is the source of the 20 T cell receptor beta chains below, sequenced in a study of vaccination and CD4 T cells after COVID-19. For these receptors, no antigen is known. Scientists ran DNA taken from cultured CD4+ T cells through the Oncomine TCR Beta short-read assay for sequencing. TCRdb called the PCR reads again in MiXCR, with one record for every CDR3 protein. This table holds 20,000 to 25,000 distinct CDR3 sequences, 38% found once. Treatment indicated: roughly nine-day PBMC culture with coronavirus spike peptide pools or control peptides (ViraFEST assay). The specimen was CD4+ T cells from blood, cultured in vitro, collected before SARS-CoV-2 vaccination. The receptor set was obtained from a human donor who had recovered from COVID-19.

The chain couples TRBV7-2 to TRBJ2-1; 7 bases fit TRBD1. From germline, CDR1 is SGHTA and CDR2 FQGNSA. Trimming at V came to 4 bases and at J to 3 bases, leaving 12 bases not matched to a gene. This CDR3 contains 17 residues. The CDR3 loop is CASSSTPDRVIYNEQFF. The DNA for the CDR3 is TGTGCCAGCAGCTCAACTCCCGACAGGGTAATCTACAATGAGCAGTTCTTC. Combining the CDR3 with reference TRBV7-2 and TRBJ2-1 gives the whole variable domain GAGVSQSPSNKVTEKGKDVELRCDPISGHTALYWYRQSLGQGLEFLIYFQGNSAPDKSGLPSDRFSAERTGGSVSTLTIQRTQQEDSAVYLCASSSTPDRVIYNEQFFGPGTRLTVL.

CDR3 in DNA: TGTGCCAGTAGTTTCCTAGCGGGAGAGTCAGATACGCAGTATTTT. Translation: CASSFLAGESDTQYF. The chain links TRBV19 to TRBJ2-3; the match to TRBD2 covers 10 bases. The CDR3 covers 15 residues. The J segment lost 4 bases and the V segment lost 5 bases, leaving 6 bases of the junction unmatched. Germline V CDR1 and CDR2: LNHDA, SQIVND (reference sequence).

The rearrangement links TRBV6-4 to TRBJ2-7, with D perhaps matching TRBD2 (6 bases). Germline V gene data show CDR1 as MRHNA and CDR2 as SNTAGT. V was trimmed by 4 bases and J by 6 bases, leaving 19 bases between them. The CDR3 extends over 15 amino acids. The chain's CDR3 is CASSAEYLRGSEQYF. The CDR3 region has the DNA TGTGCCAGCAGTGCTGAGTACCTACGGGGGTCCGAGCAGTACTTC.

Remarks on this clonotype: The conserved final phenylalanine or tryptophan is absent from the CDR3, which likely points to a read error. The chain combines TRBV7-9 with TRBJ2-3; possible D gene TRBD2, 5 bases. The CDR3 spans 16 residues. The V and J ends lost 3 bases and 0 bases respectively, with 13 bases between them. Germline CDR1 SEHNR, CDR2 FQNEAQ (reference sequence). The CDR3: CASSFRLSSSTDTQYL. For the CDR3, the DNA is TGTGCCAGCAGCTTTCGCTTATCTAGCAGCACAGATACGCAGTATTTA.

There are a few counts of this clonotype. The V gene is TRBV20-1, the J gene TRBJ1-2; unclear D gene. The CDR3 loop spans 15 amino acids. The V end lost 3 bases, the J end lost 2 bases, and 16 bases lay between the germline ends. Germline V lookup: CDR1 DFQATT, CDR2 SNEGSKA (reference sequence). This CDR3 is CSASLPQRTNYGYTF. The CDR3 DNA follows: TGCAGTGCTAGTCTCCCCCAGCGGACCAACTATGGCTACACCTTC.

This chain uses TRBV7-3 with TRBJ1-1; D uncertain. This CDR3 has 14 residues. Trimming stripped 3 bases from V and 0 bases from J, with 8 bases between. The V gene's germline CDR1 is SGHTA and CDR2 FQGTGA. The CDR3 coding sequence is TGTGCCAGCAGCTTGCGGGCCGTGAACACTGAAGCTTTCTTT. As protein: CASSLRAVNTEAFF.

CDR3 sequence (DNA): TGTGCCAGCCGTCGGGTAGCTGGAAACACCATATATTTT. This translates into CASRRVAGNTIYF. V usage is TRBV6-1 and J usage is TRBJ1-3; D is undetermined. The CDR3 covers 13 residues. Trimming shortened V by 8 bases and J by 2 bases, and 10 bases separated the two germline ends. Germline CDR1 and CDR2: MNHNS and SASEGT.

This clonotype was seen once. V gene TRBV6-5 combines with J gene TRBJ2-7, with D maybe TRBD1 (6 bases). The CDR3 consists of 14 residues. Germline values: CDR1 MNHEY, CDR2 SVGAGI. V dropped 4 bases and J dropped 2 bases, with 12 bases sitting between them. The CDR3 region has the DNA TGTGCCAGCAGTTCCCCCACAGGGCCCTACGAGCAGTACTTC. Protein: CASSSPTGPYEQYF.

The chain couples TRBV11-3 to TRBJ2-7; 13 bases fit TRBD2. V gave up 0 bases and J gave up 5 bases; unmatched junction bases: 4. CDR3 length equals 16 residues. Per the germline V gene, CDR1 is SGHNT and CDR2 is YENEEA. The CDR3 DNA follows: TGTGCCAGCAGCTTAGACGGACTAGCGGGAGTAGACGAGCAGTACTTC. Protein product: CASSLDGLAGVDEQYF.

The CDR3 coding sequence is TGCAGCGTTGAGGGCCCGGAAGGCACTGAAGCTTTCTTT. It codes for CSVEGPEGTEAFF. The chain recombines TRBV29-1 with TRBJ1-1; D gene uncertain. Between the trimmed V and J ends, which lost 3 bases and 4 bases, there was a span of 12 bases. Per germline, CDR1 SQVTM and CDR2 ANQGSEA. CDR3 length: 13 residues.

The chain recombines TRBV10-3 with TRBJ2-3, with 7 bases matching TRBD2. This CDR3 contains 12 residues. V lost 0 bases and J lost 11; bases outside the gene matches: 2. Germline V gene data show CDR1 as ENHRY and CDR2 as SYGVKD. The DNA of the CDR3 is TGTGCCATCAGTGAGTCGGGGGGGTTGCAGTATTTT. This encodes CAISESGGLQYF.

V usage is TRBV7-9 and J usage is TRBJ2-2; TRBD2 agrees at 12 bases. The V gene's germline CDR1 is SEHNR and CDR2 FQNEAQ (reference sequence). Trimming took 0 bases from V and 1 from J; bases not matched to a gene: 0. The CDR3 covers 17 residues. CDR3 nucleotide sequence: TGTGCCAGCAGCTTAGCGACTAGCGGGAGGAACACCGGGGAGCTGTTTTTT. It codes for CASSLATSGRNTGELFF.

The genes are TRBV20-1 and TRBJ2-3; 9 nucleotides line up with TRBD2. The V gene end was trimmed by 5 bases and the J gene end by 3 bases; junction bases not matched to a gene: 12. The CDR3 sequence is 16 residues long. Germline lookup yields CDR1 DFQATT and CDR2 SNEGSKA (reference sequence). The CDR3 sequence is CSALRDGLALTDTQYF. CDR3 in DNA: TGCAGTGCTCTCAGGGATGGACTAGCGCTTACAGATACGCAGTATTTT.

In its sample, this clonotype was seen a few times. The gene calls are TRBV7-2 and TRBJ1-1; D unresolved. The length of the CDR3 is 16 residues. CDR1 and CDR2 from the germline V gene are SGHTA and FQGNSA. V dropped 3 bases and J dropped 1 base, with 15 bases sitting between them. Here the CDR3 DNA reads TGTGCCAGCAGCTTGGACGATCTCATTGGGAACACTGAAGCTTTCTTT. Protein sequence: CASSLDDLIGNTEAFF.

To note about this clonotype: No conserved phenylalanine or tryptophan ends this CDR3, so it is likely a read error. The chain couples TRBV12-3 or TRBV12-4 to TRBJ1-2, with D possibly matching TRBD1 (5 bases). The CDR3 is made up of 16 amino acids. The ends were cut back, 1 base at V and 6 bases at J, with 18 bases in the middle. The CDR3 sequence: CASSLGAGITPHGYTL. The CDR3 DNA reads as TGTGCCAGCAGTTTAGGGGCAGGGATCACCCCCCATGGCTACACCCTC.

This clonotype has a handful of counts. The gene calls are TRBV15 and TRBJ1-3; 7 bases match TRBD1. The CDR3 is made up of 13 amino acids. Germline V gives CDR1 LNHNV, CDR2 YYDKDF (reference sequence). V gave up 9 bases and J gave up 2 bases; unmatched junction bases: 4. This chain's CDR3 is CATQTGTGNTIYF. The DNA of the CDR3 is TGTGCCACACAGACAGGGACTGGAAACACCATATATTTT.

This clonotype was seen only a few times. V gene TRBV19 combines with J gene TRBJ1-1; D gene unclear. V shed 10 bases and J shed 4 bases, with 16 bases lying between them. Germline V CDR1 and CDR2: LNHDA, SQIVND (reference sequence). The CDR3 sequence is 13 residues long. The CDR3, as DNA: TGTGCCACCCGACTCTCCTGGAGCACTGAAGCTTTCTTT. Its translation: CATRLSWSTEAFF.

This clonotype appeared a few times. This chain connects TRBV7-2 to TRBJ2-3; no definite D call. Trimming removed 5 bases at V and 6 bases at J, with 18 bases between. The CDR3 loop spans 15 amino acids. Per the germline V gene, CDR1 is SGHTA and CDR2 is FQGNSA. The DNA for the CDR3 is TGTGCCAGCAGCCCCCGGCTAGGAATCGGCGATACGCAGTATTTT. It yields the protein CASSPRLGIGDTQYF.

This clonotype was seen a handful of times. The chain uses TRBV20-1 and TRBJ2-1; D is ambiguous. Trimming pared 0 bases from V and 5 bases from J, leaving 5 bases between. This CDR3 comprises 12 residues. The germline V gene has CDR1 DFQATT and CDR2 SNEGSKA (reference sequence). The CDR3: CSARDDDNEQFF. As DNA, the CDR3 is TGCAGTGCTAGAGATGATGACAATGAGCAGTTCTTC.

The chain uses TRBV14 and TRBJ2-7, with D perhaps given as TRBD1 or TRBD2 (5 bases each). Per germline, CDR1 SGHDN and CDR2 FVKESK. The CDR3 covers 14 residues. Deletions cut 3 bases from V and 6 bases from J, with 15 bases between. The CDR3 bases are TGTGCCAGCAGCCAGGGCCAGGGACCTTTCGAGCAGTACTTC. The encoded protein is CASSQGQGPFEQYF. The variable domain in full, with the rest retrieved from reference TRBV14 and TRBJ2-7, is EAGVTQFPSHSVIEKGQTVTLRCDPISGHDNLYWYRRVMGKEIKFLLHFVKESKQDESGMPNNRFLAERTGGTYSTLKVQPAELEDSGVYFCASSQGQGPFEQYFGPGTRLTVT.